This TCR beta chain was recovered during a study of CD8 T cells in ankylosing spondylitis. Study-level points and caveats: About eight highly homologous variants made up a TCR beta motif that seemed to typify ankylosing spondylitis blood. Reactive arthritis synovial fluid and blood previously showed some of these motif variants. The authors reported significant enrichment of disease-linked clones in matched ankylosing spondylitis synovial fluid. Those disease-linked clones were CD8+; they were also relatively rare in peripheral blood.

On this clonotype itself: Its antigen is still unknown.

The germline gives CDR1 SGHDT, CDR2 YYEEEE. This CDR3 is 14 amino acids long. J lost 6 bases, V lost 5 bases, and 8 bases had no gene match. For TCR beta, libraries came from quantitative 5'-RACE with molecular barcodes. TCRdb re-analysed the 5' RACE reads in MiXCR, keeping a single row per CDR3 protein. The sample includes 700,000 to 1,000,000 distinct CDR3 sequences, approximately 12% of them seen just once. This clonotype was obtained from a male donor with ankylosing spondylitis. What was sequenced was blood, either unsorted or a sorted T cell fraction (not recorded which). The chain couples TRBV5-6 to TRBJ1-1; 9 nucleotides agree with TRBD1. CDR3 coding DNA: TGTGCCAGCAGGTTTACAGGGGGCACTTCTGAAGCTTTCTTT. Its translation is CASRFTGGTSEAFF.